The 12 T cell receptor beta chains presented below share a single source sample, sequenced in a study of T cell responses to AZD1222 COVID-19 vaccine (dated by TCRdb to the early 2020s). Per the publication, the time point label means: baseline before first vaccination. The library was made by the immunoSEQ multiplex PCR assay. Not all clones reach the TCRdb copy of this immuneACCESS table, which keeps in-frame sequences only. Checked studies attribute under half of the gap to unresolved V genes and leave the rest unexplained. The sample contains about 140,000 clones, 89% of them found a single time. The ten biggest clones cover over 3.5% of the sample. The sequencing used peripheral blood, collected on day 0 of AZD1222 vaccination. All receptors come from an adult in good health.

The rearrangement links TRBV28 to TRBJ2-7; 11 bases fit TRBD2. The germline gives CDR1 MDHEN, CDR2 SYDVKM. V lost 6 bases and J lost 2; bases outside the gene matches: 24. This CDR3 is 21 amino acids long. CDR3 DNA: TGTGCCAGCAGGACCCTTCGGGCAGCCTTTAGCGGGAGGGCCAAGACCTACGAGCAGTACTTC. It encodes CASRTLRAAFSGRAKTYEQYF.

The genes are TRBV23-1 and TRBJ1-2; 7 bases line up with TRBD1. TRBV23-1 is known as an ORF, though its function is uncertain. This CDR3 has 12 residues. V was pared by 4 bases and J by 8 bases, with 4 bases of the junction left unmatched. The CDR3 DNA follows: TGCGCCAGCAGTCCAAGACAGGGCGGCTACACCTTC. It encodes CASSPRQGGYTF.

The CDR3 spells CAISEGNWAGETQYF. The CDR3 DNA is TGTGCCATCAGTGAGGGGAACTGGGCGGGGGAGACCCAGTACTTC. The gene calls are TRBV10-3 and TRBJ2-5; D is possibly TRBD2 (6 bases). Germline V gives CDR1 ENHRY, CDR2 SYGVKD. Trimming took off 2 bases at V and 5 bases at J, with 15 bases between the two ends. This CDR3 is built from 15 residues.

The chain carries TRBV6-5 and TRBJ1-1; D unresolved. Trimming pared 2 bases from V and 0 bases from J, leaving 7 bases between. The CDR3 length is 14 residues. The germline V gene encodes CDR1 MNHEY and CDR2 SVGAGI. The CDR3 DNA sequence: TGTGCCAGCAGTTACGGCAGCCTGAACACTGAAGCTTTCTTT. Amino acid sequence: CASSYGSLNTEAFF.

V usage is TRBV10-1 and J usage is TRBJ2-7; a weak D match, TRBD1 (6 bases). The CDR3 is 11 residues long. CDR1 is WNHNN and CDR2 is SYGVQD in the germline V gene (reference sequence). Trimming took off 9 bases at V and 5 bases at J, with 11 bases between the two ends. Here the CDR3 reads CARNRENEQYF. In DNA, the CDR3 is TGCGCCAGAAACAGGGAGAACGAGCAGTACTTC.

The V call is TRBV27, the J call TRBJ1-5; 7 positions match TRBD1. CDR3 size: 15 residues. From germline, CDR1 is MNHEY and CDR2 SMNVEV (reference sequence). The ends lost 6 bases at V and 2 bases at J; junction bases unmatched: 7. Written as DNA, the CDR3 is TGTGCCAGCAGGTCGACAGGGCAAGGCAATCAGCCCCAGCATTTT. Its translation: CASRSTGQGNQPQHF.

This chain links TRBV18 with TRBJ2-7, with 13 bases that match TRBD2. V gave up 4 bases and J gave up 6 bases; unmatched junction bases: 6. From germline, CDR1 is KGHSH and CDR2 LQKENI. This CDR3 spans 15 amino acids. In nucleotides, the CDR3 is TGTGCCAGCTCACTAGGACTAGCGGGAGTTTCCGAGCAGTACTTC. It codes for CASSLGLAGVSEQYF. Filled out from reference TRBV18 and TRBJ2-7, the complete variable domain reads NAGVMQNPRHLVRRRGQEARLRCSPMKGHSHVYWYRQLPEEGLKFMVYLQKENIIDESGMPKERFSAEFPKEGPSILRIQQVVRGDSAAYFCASSLGLAGVSEQYFGPGTRLTVT.

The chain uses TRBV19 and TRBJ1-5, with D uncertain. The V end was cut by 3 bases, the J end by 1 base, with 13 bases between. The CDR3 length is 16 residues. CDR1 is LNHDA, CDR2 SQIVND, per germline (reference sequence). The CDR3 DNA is TGTGCCAGTAGTATCGCCAGCCAACTAAGCAATCAGCCCCAGCATTTT. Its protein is CASSIASQLSNQPQHF.

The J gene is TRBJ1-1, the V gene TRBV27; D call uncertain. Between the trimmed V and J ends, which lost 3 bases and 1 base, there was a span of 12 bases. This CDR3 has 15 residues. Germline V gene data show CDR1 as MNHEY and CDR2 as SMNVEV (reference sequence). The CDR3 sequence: CASSLGNSRNTEAFF. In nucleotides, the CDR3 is TGTGCCAGCAGTTTGGGGAATTCGAGGAACACTGAAGCTTTCTTT.

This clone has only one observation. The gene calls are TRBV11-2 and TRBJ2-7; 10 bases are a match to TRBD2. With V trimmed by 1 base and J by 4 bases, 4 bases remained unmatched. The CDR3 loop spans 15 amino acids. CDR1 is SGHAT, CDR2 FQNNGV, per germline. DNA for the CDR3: TGTGCCAGCAGCTTAGCCCCGGGACTAGCGTACGAGCAGTACTTC. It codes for CASSLAPGLAYEQYF.

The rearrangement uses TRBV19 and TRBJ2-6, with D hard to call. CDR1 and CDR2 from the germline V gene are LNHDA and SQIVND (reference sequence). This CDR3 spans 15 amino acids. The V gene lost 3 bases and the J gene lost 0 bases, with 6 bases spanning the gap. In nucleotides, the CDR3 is TGTGCCAGTAGTATCGGTAGCTCTGGGGCCAACGTCCTGACTTTC. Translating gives CASSIGSSGANVLTF. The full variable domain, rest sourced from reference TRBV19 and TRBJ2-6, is DGGITQSPKYLFRKEGQNVTLSCEQNLNHDAMYWYRQDPGQGLRLIYYSQIVNDFQKGDIAEGYSVSREKKESFPLTVTSAQKNPTAFYLCASSIGSSGANVLTFGAGSRLTVL.

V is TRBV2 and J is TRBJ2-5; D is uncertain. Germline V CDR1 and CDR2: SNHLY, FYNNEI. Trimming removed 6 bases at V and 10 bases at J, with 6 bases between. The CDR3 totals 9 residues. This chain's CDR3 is CASSPGQYF. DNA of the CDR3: TGTGCCAGCAGCCCAGGCCAGTACTTC.